This T cell receptor (beta chain) was recorded in a study of blood T cell repertoires in COVID-19. Only in-frame clones appear in the TCRdb table, and some are missing; sequencing was by immunoSEQ multiplex PCR. The sample lists about 180,000 clones; approximately 85% were seen once. The sequence was collected from a man aged 35 to 55 who had recovered from COVID-19. The sequencing sample was made of PBMCs or T cells enriched from blood (not recorded which).

The CDR3 coding sequence is TGTGCCAGCAGTGTAGACAGGGGGCTTTCCAACTATGGCTACACCTTC. Amino acids: CASSVDRGLSNYGYTF. The chain couples TRBV6-1 to TRBJ1-2, with 10 bases identical to TRBD1. The CDR3 sequence is 16 residues long. Germline trimming cut 4 bases from V and 2 bases from J; bases unmatched to any gene: 7. Germline-derived CDR1 and CDR2 are MNHNS and SASEGT.